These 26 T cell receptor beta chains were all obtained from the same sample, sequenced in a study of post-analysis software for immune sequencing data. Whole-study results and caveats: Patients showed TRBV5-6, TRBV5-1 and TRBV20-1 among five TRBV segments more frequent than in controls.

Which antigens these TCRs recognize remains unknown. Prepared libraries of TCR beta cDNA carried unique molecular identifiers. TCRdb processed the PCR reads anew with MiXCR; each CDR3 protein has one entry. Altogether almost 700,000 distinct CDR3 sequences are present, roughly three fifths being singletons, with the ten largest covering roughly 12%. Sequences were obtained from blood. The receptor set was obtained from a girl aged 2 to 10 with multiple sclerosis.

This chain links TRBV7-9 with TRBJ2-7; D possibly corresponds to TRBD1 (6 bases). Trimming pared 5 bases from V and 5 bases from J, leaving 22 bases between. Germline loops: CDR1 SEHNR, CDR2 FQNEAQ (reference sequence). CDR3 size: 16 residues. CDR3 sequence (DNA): TGTGCCAGCAGCGGGAGAACAAAACAGGGTCTGGACGAGCAGTACTTC. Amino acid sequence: CASSGRTKQGLDEQYF. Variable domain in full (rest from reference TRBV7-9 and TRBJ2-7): DTGVSQNPRHKITKRGQNVTFRCDPISEHNRLYWYRQTLGQGPEFLTYFQNEAQLEKSRLLSDRFSAERPKGSFSTLEIQRTEQGDSAMYLCASSGRTKQGLDEQYFGPGTRLTVT.

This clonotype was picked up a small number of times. The CDR3 coding sequence is TGTGCCAGCAGCTCGGGACGTTACACAGATACGCAGTATTTT. Its translation: CASSSGRYTDTQYF. The V call is TRBV7-2, the J call TRBJ2-3; D possibly matches TRBD1 or TRBD2 (5 bases each). Germline loops: CDR1 SGHTA, CDR2 FQGNSA. The V and J ends lost 4 bases and 2 bases respectively, with 10 bases between them. The CDR3 loop spans 14 amino acids.

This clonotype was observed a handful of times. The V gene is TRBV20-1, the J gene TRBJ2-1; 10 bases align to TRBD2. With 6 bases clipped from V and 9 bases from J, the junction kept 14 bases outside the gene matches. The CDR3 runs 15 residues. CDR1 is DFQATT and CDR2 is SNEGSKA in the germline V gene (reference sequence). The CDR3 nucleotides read TGCAGTGCCAGAACAGCGGGAGGGTGGACGGGTGAGCAGTTCTTC. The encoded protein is CSARTAGGWTGEQFF.

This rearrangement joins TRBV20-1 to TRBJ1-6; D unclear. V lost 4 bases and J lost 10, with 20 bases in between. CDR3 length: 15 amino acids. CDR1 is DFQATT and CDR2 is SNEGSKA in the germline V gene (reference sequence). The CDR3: CSAIEVYNPGSPLHF. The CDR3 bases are TGCAGTGCTATAGAGGTCTACAACCCCGGGTCACCCCTCCACTTT.

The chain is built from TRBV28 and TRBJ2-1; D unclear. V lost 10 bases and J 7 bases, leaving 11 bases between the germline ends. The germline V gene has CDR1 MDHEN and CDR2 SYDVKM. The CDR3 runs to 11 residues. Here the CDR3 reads CAIYDGNEQFF. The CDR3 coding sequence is TGTGCCATCTACGACGGGAATGAGCAGTTCTTC.

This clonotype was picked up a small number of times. The CDR3 reads CASSGSYNEQFF. The CDR3 DNA reads TGTGCCAGCAGCGGGTCCTACAATGAGCAGTTCTTC. The chain links TRBV9 to TRBJ2-1, with unresolved D. Germline V gene data show CDR1 as SGDLS and CDR2 as YYNGEE. The CDR3 sequence is 12 residues long. The V end lost 3 bases, the J end lost 1 base, and 2 bases lay between the germline ends.

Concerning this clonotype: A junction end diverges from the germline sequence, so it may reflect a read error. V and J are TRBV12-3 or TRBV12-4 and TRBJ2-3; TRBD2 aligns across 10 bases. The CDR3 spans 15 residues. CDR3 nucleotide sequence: TGTGACAGCAGTCGCGGACTAGCGGCCACAGATGCGGAGTATTTT. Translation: CDSSRGLAATDAEYF.

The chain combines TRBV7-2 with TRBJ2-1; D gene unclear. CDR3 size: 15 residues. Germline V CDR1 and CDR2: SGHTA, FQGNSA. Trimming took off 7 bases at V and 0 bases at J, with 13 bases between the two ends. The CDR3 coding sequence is TGTGCCAGCACCCCATTCGATTACTCCTACAATGAGCAGTTCTTC. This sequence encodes CASTPFDYSYNEQFF.

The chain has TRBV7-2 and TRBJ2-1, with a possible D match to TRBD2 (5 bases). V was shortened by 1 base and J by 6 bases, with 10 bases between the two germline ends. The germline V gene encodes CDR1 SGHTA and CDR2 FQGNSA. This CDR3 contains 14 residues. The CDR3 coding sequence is TGTGCCAGCAGCTTAGTCGGACTTCGCAATGAGCAGTTCTTC. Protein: CASSLVGLRNEQFF.

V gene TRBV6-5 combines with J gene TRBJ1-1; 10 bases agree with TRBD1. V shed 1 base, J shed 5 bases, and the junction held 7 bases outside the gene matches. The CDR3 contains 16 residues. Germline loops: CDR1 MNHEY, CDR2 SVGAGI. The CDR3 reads CASSYFPGTGDTEAFF. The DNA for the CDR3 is TGTGCCAGCAGTTACTTTCCGGGGACAGGGGATACTGAAGCTTTCTTT.

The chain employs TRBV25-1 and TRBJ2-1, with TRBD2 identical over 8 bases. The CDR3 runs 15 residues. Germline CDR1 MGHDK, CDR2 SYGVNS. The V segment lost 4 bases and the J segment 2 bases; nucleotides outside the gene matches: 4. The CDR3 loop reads CASSASGPPYNEQFF. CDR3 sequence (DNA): TGTGCCAGCAGTGCTAGCGGGCCCCCCTACAATGAGCAGTTCTTC. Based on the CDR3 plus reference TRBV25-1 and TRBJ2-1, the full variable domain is EADIYQTPRYLVIGTGKKITLECSQTMGHDKMYWYQQDPGMELHLIHYSYGVNSTEKGDLSSESTVSRIRTEHFPLTLESARPSHTSQYLCASSASGPPYNEQFFGPGTRLTVL.

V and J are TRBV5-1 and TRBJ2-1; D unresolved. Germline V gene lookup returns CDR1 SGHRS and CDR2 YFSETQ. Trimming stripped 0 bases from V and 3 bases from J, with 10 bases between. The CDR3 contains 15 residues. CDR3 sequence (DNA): TGCGCCAGCAGCTTGGGGGTCTCGGGCTACAATGAGCAGTTCTTC. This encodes CASSLGVSGYNEQFF.

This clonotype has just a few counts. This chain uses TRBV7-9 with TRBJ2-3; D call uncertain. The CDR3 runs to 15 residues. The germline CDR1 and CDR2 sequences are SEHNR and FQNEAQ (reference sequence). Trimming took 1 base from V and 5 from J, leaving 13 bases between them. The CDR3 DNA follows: TGTGCCAGCAGCTTAGATTGGAGCGAGGTAGATACGCAGTATTTT. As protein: CASSLDWSEVDTQYF. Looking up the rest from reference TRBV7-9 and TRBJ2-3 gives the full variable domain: DTGVSQNPRHKITKRGQNVTFRCDPISEHNRLYWYRQTLGQGPEFLTYFQNEAQLEKSRLLSDRFSAERPKGSFSTLEIQRTEQGDSAMYLCASSLDWSEVDTQYFGPGTRLTVL.

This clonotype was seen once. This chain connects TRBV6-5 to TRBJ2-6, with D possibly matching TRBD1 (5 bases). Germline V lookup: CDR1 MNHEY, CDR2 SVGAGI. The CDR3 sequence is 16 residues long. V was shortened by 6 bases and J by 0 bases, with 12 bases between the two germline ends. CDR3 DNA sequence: TGTGCCAGCAGGATGGACGACAGCTCTGGGGCCAACGTCCTGACTTTC. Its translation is CASRMDDSSGANVLTF.

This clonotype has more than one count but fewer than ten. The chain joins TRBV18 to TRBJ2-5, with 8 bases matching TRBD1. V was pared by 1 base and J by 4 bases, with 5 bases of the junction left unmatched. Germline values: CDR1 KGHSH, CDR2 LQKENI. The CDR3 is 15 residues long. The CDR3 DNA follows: TGTGCCAGCTCACCACGCGGGACAGGTGCAGAGACCCAGTACTTC. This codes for CASSPRGTGAETQYF.

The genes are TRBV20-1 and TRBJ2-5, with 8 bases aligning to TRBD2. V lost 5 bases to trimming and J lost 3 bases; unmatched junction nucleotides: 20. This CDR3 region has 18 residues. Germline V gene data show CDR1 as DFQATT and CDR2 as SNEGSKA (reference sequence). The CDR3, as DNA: TGCAGTGCTCAAGCCGGGGGGGGTAATAGCAGGGCCAAAGAGACCCAGTACTTC. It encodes CSAQAGGGNSRAKETQYF.

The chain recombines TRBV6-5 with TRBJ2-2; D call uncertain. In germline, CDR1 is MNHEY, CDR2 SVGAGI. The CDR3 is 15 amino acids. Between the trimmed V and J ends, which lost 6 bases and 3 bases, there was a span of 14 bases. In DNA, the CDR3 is TGTGCCAGCAGCCCCTCCCCGGGTTACACCGGGGAGCTGTTTTTT. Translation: CASSPSPGYTGELFF.

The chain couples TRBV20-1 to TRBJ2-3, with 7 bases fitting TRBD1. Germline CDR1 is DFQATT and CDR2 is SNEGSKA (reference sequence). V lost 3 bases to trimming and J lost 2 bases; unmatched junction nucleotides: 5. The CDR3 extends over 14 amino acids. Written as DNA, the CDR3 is TGCAGTGCTAGTCAACAGGGGCTCACAGATACGCAGTATTTT. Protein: CSASQQGLTDTQYF.

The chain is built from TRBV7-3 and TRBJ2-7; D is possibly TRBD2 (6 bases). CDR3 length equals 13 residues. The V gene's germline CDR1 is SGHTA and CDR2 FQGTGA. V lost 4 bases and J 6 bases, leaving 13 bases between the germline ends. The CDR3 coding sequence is TGTGCCAGCAGCTGGGGAGGTTCGGGCGAGCAGTACTTC. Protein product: CASSWGGSGEQYF.

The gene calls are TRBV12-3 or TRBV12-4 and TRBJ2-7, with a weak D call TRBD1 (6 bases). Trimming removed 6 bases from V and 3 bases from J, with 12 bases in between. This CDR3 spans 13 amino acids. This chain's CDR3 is CASRDPQGYEQYF. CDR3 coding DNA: TGTGCCAGCAGGGATCCACAGGGCTACGAGCAGTACTTC.

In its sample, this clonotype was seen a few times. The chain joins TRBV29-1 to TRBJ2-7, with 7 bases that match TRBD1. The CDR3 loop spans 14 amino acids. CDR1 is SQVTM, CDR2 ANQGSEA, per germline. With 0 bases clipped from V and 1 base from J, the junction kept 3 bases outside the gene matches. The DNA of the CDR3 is TGCAGCGTTGAAGACGCAGGGGGATCCTACGAGCAGTACTTC. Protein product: CSVEDAGGSYEQYF.

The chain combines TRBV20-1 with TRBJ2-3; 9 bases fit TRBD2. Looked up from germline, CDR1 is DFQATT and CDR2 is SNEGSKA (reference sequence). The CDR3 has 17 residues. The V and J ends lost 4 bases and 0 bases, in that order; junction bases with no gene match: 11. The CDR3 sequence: CSATRGRGGRSTDTQYF. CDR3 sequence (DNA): TGCAGTGCTACTCGAGGGCGGGGGGGCCGGAGCACAGATACGCAGTATTTT.

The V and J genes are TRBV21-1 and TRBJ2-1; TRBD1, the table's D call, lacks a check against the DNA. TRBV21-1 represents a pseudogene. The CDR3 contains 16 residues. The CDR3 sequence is CASSKDEQGALSEQFF. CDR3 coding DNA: TGTGCCAGCAGCAAAGATGAACAGGGTGCCTTGAGTGAGCAGTTCTTC.

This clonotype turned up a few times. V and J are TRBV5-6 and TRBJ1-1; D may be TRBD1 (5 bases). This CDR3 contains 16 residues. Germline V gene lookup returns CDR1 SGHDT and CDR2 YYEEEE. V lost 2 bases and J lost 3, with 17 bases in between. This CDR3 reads CASSFLNGAYDTEAFF. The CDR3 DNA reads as TGTGCCAGCAGCTTCCTAAACGGGGCGTACGACACTGAAGCTTTCTTT.

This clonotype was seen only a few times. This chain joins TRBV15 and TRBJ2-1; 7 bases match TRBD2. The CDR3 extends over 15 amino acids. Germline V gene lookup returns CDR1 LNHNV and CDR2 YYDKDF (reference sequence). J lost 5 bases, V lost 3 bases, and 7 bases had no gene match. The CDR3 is CATSSGASGDNEQFF. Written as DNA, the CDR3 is TGTGCCACCAGCAGCGGGGCTAGCGGTGACAATGAGCAGTTCTTC. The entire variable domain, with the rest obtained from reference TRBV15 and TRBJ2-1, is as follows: DAMVIQNPRYQVTQFGKPVTLSCSQTLNHNVMYWYQQKSSQAPKLLFHYYDKDFNNEADTPDNFQSRRPNTSFCFLDIRSPGLGDTAMYLCATSSGASGDNEQFFGPGTRLTVL.

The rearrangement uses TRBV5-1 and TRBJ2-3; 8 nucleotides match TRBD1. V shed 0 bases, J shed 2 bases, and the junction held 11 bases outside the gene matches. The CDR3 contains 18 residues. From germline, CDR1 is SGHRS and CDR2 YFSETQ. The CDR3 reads CASSLATGDRTITDTQYF. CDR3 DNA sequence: TGCGCCAGCAGCTTGGCCACAGGGGACAGGACTATCACAGATACGCAGTATTTT.